This TCR beta chain was sequenced during a study of blood T cells in healthy people across ages. Study observations and caveats: Researchers judged that diversity estimates from one million T cells fell short of true values.

Germline loops: CDR1 MDHEN, CDR2 SYDVKM. V gave up 1 base and J gave up 4 bases, with 8 bases separating them. The CDR3 has 15 amino acids. In regard to this clonotype: The antigen is undetermined.

The authors ran a second PCR of roughly 6 to 12 cycles using a sample-barcoded 5' primer and a J-beta primer mix. The authors tagged each cDNA molecule using a template-switch adaptor with 12 random nucleotides. TCRdb passed the 5' RACE reads through MiXCR, listing each CDR3 protein once. This sample has about a million distinct CDR3 sequences, with around 48% found just once. This receptor was identified in a man aged 30 to 39 in good health. The sequenced sample consisted of blood. The chain links TRBV28 to TRBJ2-6; D perhaps matches TRBD2 (5 bases). The CDR3: CASSLSGRGANVLTF. In DNA, the CDR3 is TGTGCCAGCAGTTTATCGGGAAGGGGGGCCAACGTCCTGACTTTC.